This T cell receptor beta chain was found in a study of shared T cell receptors in the human thymus. The repertoire was sequenced with immunoSEQ multiplex PCR; TCRdb's copy has only in-frame clones and lacks some. Of 550,000 to 800,000 clones in the sample, 80% to 90% were seen once. In germline, CDR1 is GTSNPN, CDR2 SVGIG (reference sequence). The CDR3 has 14 residues. Trimming removed 0 bases from V and 5 bases from J, with 11 bases in between. The data also belong to a second study, concerning human thymus T cells. That report notes: Thymus specimens were resections from corrective heart surgery. Related research found strongly overlapping thymic repertoires in unrelated individuals.

J is TRBJ1-5 and V is TRBV30, with unresolved D. The source is a girl in the first two years of life with a congenital heart defect. Sequenced input: thymocytes. This chain's CDR3 is CAWSVRWRDQPQHF. For the CDR3, the DNA is TGTGCCTGGAGTGTACGGTGGAGGGATCAGCCCCAGCATTTT. Full variable domain (missing parts from reference TRBV30 and TRBJ1-5): SQTIHQWPATLVQPVGSPLSLECTVEGTSNPNLYWYRQAAGRGLQLLFYSVGIGQISSEVPQNLSASRPQDRQFILSSKKLLLSDSGFYLCAWSVRWRDQPQHFGDGTRLSIL.